This entry concerns a single TCR beta chain. Antigen: not known. From the RT-PCR reads, TCRdb called clonotypes with MiXCR, one entry per CDR3 protein. The data contain around 760,000 distinct CDR3 sequences, approximately 15% of them singletons. Germline values: CDR1 SEHNR, CDR2 FQNEAQ (reference sequence). The CDR3 spans 11 residues. Trimming left V 4 bases short and J 9 bases short, with 7 bases between. This entry is derived from a study of response to subunit inactivated influenza vaccine. Study results and caveats: Authors proposed each seasonal influenza vaccination draws in few new T cells.

This chain connects TRBV7-9 to TRBJ2-1; D ambiguous. Source: PBMCs from blood, taken 14 to 15 days before vaccination. The receptor was derived from a man in his fifties who received an inactivated influenza vaccine. CDR3 sequence reads: CASSYGGEQFF. Written as DNA, the CDR3 is TGTGCCAGCAGCTATGGTGGTGAGCAGTTCTTC.